These 30 T cell receptor beta chains were sequenced from one sample in a study of read filtering for tumor transcriptome and immune sequencing. Molecular barcoded adaptors covering alpha/delta and beta/gamma chains were used on about 390 ng RNA. TCRdb called the reads again in MiXCR, with one record for every CDR3 protein. The table shows 90,000 or so distinct CDR3 sequences, with approximately 21% occurring only once. The sample comprised a population of CD138-negative cells sorted from bone marrow. These receptors all come from a donor at least 40 years old with multiple myeloma.

The V gene is TRBV7-8, the J gene TRBJ2-3, with D hard to call. Germline V gene data show CDR1 as SGHVS and CDR2 as FQNEAQ. Trimming took off 1 base at V and 1 base at J, with 3 bases between the two ends. The CDR3 consists of 13 residues. CDR3 residues: CASSLDGTDTQYF. CDR3 nucleotide sequence: TGTGCCAGCAGCTTAGATGGCACAGATACGCAGTATTTT.

The chain joins TRBV6-1 to TRBJ2-1; the D gene could be TRBD1 or TRBD2 (7 bases each). V was cut by 7 bases and J by 5 bases, with 18 bases left in between. CDR1 is MNHNS, CDR2 SASEGT, per germline. The CDR3 spans 15 residues. CDR3 protein: CASIGGLGTNNEQFF. CDR3 in DNA: TGTGCCAGCATAGGGGGCTTGGGGACTAACAATGAGCAGTTCTTC.

There are many counts of this clonotype. The gene calls are TRBV7-3 and TRBJ2-3; D remains unclear. The ends were cut back, 5 bases at V and 5 bases at J, with 8 bases in the middle. CDR1 is SGHTA and CDR2 is FQGTGA in the germline V gene. This CDR3 has 12 residues. The CDR3 here is CASSQFGDTQYF. The CDR3 DNA sequence: TGTGCCAGCAGCCAGTTTGGAGATACGCAGTATTTT.

This clonotype was detected a few times. CDR3 sequence reads: CASSWAGRRQETQYF. In DNA, the CDR3 is TGCGCCAGCAGCTGGGCTGGGAGGCGCCAAGAGACCCAGTACTTC. The chain employs TRBV5-1 and TRBJ2-5; possibly TRBD2 for D (6 bases). CDR1 and CDR2 (germline): SGHRS, YFSETQ. V gave up 3 bases and J gave up 1 base, with 13 bases separating them. The CDR3 is 15 residues long.

J is TRBJ2-3 and V is TRBV29-1; tentatively, D is TRBD1 (5 bases). CDR3 length: 14 amino acids. Germline V gives CDR1 SQVTM, CDR2 ANQGSEA. The V gene lost 7 bases and the J gene lost 3 bases, with 17 bases spanning the gap. This chain's CDR3 is CSALRPGSTDTQYF. DNA for the CDR3: TGCAGCGCCCTTCGGCCAGGGTCAACAGATACGCAGTATTTT.

The rearrangement uses TRBV28 and TRBJ2-5, with TRBD2 matching over 11 bases. Germline V gives CDR1 MDHEN, CDR2 SYDVKM. The CDR3 spans 17 residues. The junction had 17 bases not matched to a gene; V was cut back by 5 bases and J by 9 bases. The CDR3 loop is CASSRQGTSGVRAAQYF. CDR3 nucleotide sequence: TGTGCCAGCAGTCGGCAAGGGACTAGCGGTGTTCGGGCGGCCCAGTACTTC.

The chain uses TRBV2 and TRBJ1-1, with TRBD1 as a possible D gene (5 bases). The CDR3 is made up of 15 amino acids. Germline-derived CDR1 and CDR2 are SNHLY and FYNNEI. Trimming took off 4 bases at V and 1 base at J, with 13 bases between the two ends. The CDR3 loop is CASSGVGVGNTEAFF. CDR3 sequence (DNA): TGTGCCAGCAGTGGAGTGGGGGTGGGGAACACTGAAGCTTTCTTT. Looking up the rest from reference TRBV2 and TRBJ1-1 gives the full variable domain: EPEVTQTPSHQVTQMGQEVILRCVPISNHLYFYWYRQILGQKVEFLVSFYNNEISEKSEIFDDQFSVERPDGSNFTLKIRSTKLEDSAMYFCASSGVGVGNTEAFFGQGTRLTVV.

This clonotype was recorded a few times. The rearrangement links TRBV3-1 to TRBJ2-5; TRBD1 is a possible D gene (6 bases). The CDR3 length is 14 residues. The germline gives CDR1 LGHDT, CDR2 YNNKEL (reference sequence). Trimming took 7 bases from V and 5 from J, leaving 17 bases between them. CDR3 DNA sequence: TGTGCCAGCACCGTACAGGGTTTTGGGGAGACCCAGTACTTC. This gives the protein CASTVQGFGETQYF.

A word on this clonotype: Relative to the germline gene, one junction end is altered; a read error may explain this. The V call is TRBV18, the J call TRBJ1-1; 10 nucleotides agree with TRBD1. The germline V gene encodes CDR1 KGHSH and CDR2 LQKENI. The CDR3 has 13 residues. CDR3 region: CASSDRGNAEAFF. The CDR3 bases are TGTGCCAGCTCGGACAGGGGGAACGCTGAAGCTTTCTTT.

This clonotype turned up a few times. The V gene is TRBV5-8, the J gene TRBJ2-7; D unclear. This CDR3 has 15 amino acids. Germline V gene sequence: CDR1 SGHTS, CDR2 YDEGEE. The germline V and J ends were trimmed by 6 bases and 5 bases, with 21 bases remaining between them. The CDR3 coding sequence is TGTGCCAGCACCCAACCCCTGACCGGAACACACGAGCAGTACTTC. It yields the protein CASTQPLTGTHEQYF.

This clonotype came up many times. This chain joins TRBV7-2 and TRBJ1-2; D is unclear. Germline V CDR1 and CDR2: SGHTA, FQGNSA. V was pared by 5 bases and J by 0 bases, with 7 bases between. The CDR3 spans 13 residues. This CDR3 reads CASSPTTNYGYTF. As DNA, the CDR3 is TGTGCCAGCAGCCCGACAACTAACTATGGCTACACCTTC.

This chain joins TRBV12-3 or TRBV12-4 and TRBJ2-5, with TRBD1 matching over 7 bases. V shed 5 bases, J shed 1 base, and the junction held 10 bases outside the gene matches. This CDR3 spans 16 amino acids. The CDR3 loop reads CASSPGQATTQETQYF. CDR3 in DNA: TGTGCCAGCAGTCCCGGACAGGCGACTACCCAAGAGACCCAGTACTTC.

This clonotype appeared many times. The V and J genes are TRBV7-9 and TRBJ2-7; 7 nucleotides match TRBD1. Germline V CDR1 and CDR2: SEHNR, FQNEAQ (reference sequence). Trimming cost V 5 bases and J 1 base; bases outside gene matches: 2. The CDR3 covers 13 residues. In DNA, the CDR3 is TGTGCCAGCAGCGGGACAGTATCCTACGAGCAGTACTTC. This codes for CASSGTVSYEQYF.

This clonotype was found many times. This chain uses TRBV19 with TRBJ2-2; D might be TRBD1 (5 bases). The V end lost 3 bases, the J end lost 4 bases, and 9 bases lay between the germline ends. CDR3 size: 14 residues. From germline, CDR1 is LNHDA and CDR2 SQIVND (reference sequence). CDR3 region: CASSMPGFTGELFF. The CDR3 bases are TGTGCCAGTAGTATGCCAGGGTTCACCGGGGAGCTGTTTTTT.

This clonotype showed up many times. A read error may account for a junction end that differs from germline. The chain's CDR3 is CGSSDRVSYNSPLHF. In DNA form, the CDR3 reads TGTGGGTCTTCCGACAGGGTGTCCTATAATTCACCCCTCCACTTT. The V call is TRBV20-1, the J call TRBJ1-6, with 7 bases fitting TRBD1. The length of the CDR3 is 15 residues. From germline, CDR1 is DFQATT and CDR2 SNEGSKA (reference sequence).

The sample holds many counts of this clonotype. This rearrangement joins TRBV5-1 to TRBJ2-2; D gene ambiguous. Germline CDR1 and CDR2: SGHRS and YFSETQ. CDR3 size: 14 residues. The V and J ends lost 0 bases and 3 bases respectively, with 6 bases between them. The CDR3 reads CASSLGTDTGELFF. Here the CDR3 DNA reads TGCGCCAGCAGCTTGGGCACAGACACCGGGGAGCTGTTTTTT.

The sample holds many counts of this clonotype. The chain has TRBV5-1 and TRBJ2-3, with 11 bases fitting TRBD2. Unmatched junction bases numbered 4, after V lost 4 bases and J lost 3 bases. This CDR3 is built from 15 residues. The germline CDR1 and CDR2 sequences are SGHRS and YFSETQ. The CDR3 coding sequence is TGCGCCAGCAGCCATACTAGCGGGGGTACAGATACGCAGTATTTT. It codes for CASSHTSGGTDTQYF.

The rearrangement links TRBV12-3 or TRBV12-4 to TRBJ1-1; D unresolved. This CDR3 contains 13 residues. V shed 6 bases and J shed 5 bases, with 13 bases lying between them. DNA of the CDR3: TGTGCCAGCAGGCGATCAGCCGGGACTGAAGCTTTCTTT. The encoded protein is CASRRSAGTEAFF.

This clonotype was detected a few times. The chain employs TRBV12-3 or TRBV12-4 and TRBJ1-3, with TRBD1 as a possible D gene (5 bases). The CDR3 is 15 amino acids. Trimming took 0 bases from V and 2 from J, leaving 8 bases between them. In DNA, the CDR3 is TGTGCCAGCAGTTTAGCAGGGGCAGCTGGAAACACCATATATTTT. This codes for CASSLAGAAGNTIYF.

Many counts were recorded for this clonotype. This chain joins TRBV10-2 and TRBJ1-1, with 9 bases fitting TRBD1. This CDR3 is 15 amino acids long. The trim removed 2 bases at V and 3 bases at J, leaving 4 bases unmatched. Germline lookup yields CDR1 WSHSY and CDR2 SAAADI. CDR3 protein: CASSEPGTGHTEAFF. CDR3 coding DNA: TGCGCCAGCAGTGAGCCCGGGACAGGGCACACTGAAGCTTTCTTT.

In this sample, this clonotype turned up many times. The chain combines TRBV28 with TRBJ1-4, with D maybe TRBD1 (5 bases). V dropped 3 bases and J dropped 8 bases, with 16 bases sitting between them. The CDR3 is made up of 15 amino acids. CDR1 is MDHEN, CDR2 SYDVKM, per germline. CDR3 nucleotide sequence: TGTGCCAGCAGTTTCCTCCTGGGGGGGTACGAAAAACTGTTTTTT. Its protein product is CASSFLLGGYEKLFF. Full variable domain (remainder filled in from reference TRBV28 and TRBJ1-4): DVKVTQSSRYLVKRTGEKVFLECVQDMDHENMFWYRQDPGLGLRLIYFSYDVKMKEKGDIPEGYSVSREKKERFSLILESASTNQTSMYLCASSFLLGGYEKLFFGSGTQLSVL.

This clonotype has at least ten counts. This chain links TRBV19 with TRBJ2-1; possibly TRBD2 for D (6 bases). CDR1 is LNHDA and CDR2 is SQIVND in the germline V gene (reference sequence). V lost 10 bases and J 7 bases, leaving 11 bases between the germline ends. This CDR3 has 11 residues. The CDR3 region is CATLRGNEQFF. DNA of the CDR3: TGTGCCACCCTCCGGGGGAATGAGCAGTTCTTC.

This clonotype was detected ten times or more. The genes are TRBV30 and TRBJ1-1; D is unclear. CDR3 length: 13 residues. Germline V gene lookup returns CDR1 GTSNPN and CDR2 SVGIG (reference sequence). Trimming removed 0 bases from V and 5 bases from J, with 10 bases in between. CDR3 region: CAWSVPGFTEAFF. Written as DNA, the CDR3 is TGTGCCTGGAGTGTACCCGGGTTTACTGAAGCTTTCTTT.

In its sample, this clonotype was seen many times. The V and J genes are TRBV6-5 and TRBJ2-5; D uncertain. The V end was cut by 0 bases, the J end by 5 bases, with 7 bases between. CDR1 MNHEY and CDR2 SVGAGI come from the germline V gene. The CDR3 is 13 residues long. Here the CDR3 reads CASSYSKVETQYF. CDR3 nucleotide sequence: TGTGCCAGCAGTTACTCGAAGGTCGAGACCCAGTACTTC.

In its sample, this clonotype was seen many times. The J gene is TRBJ1-6, the V gene TRBV28; D is unclear. V was clipped by 8 bases and J by 5 bases, with 13 bases between them. CDR1 is MDHEN and CDR2 is SYDVKM in the germline V gene. The CDR3 length is 14 residues. The CDR3 region is CASRPGFHNSPLHF. Written as DNA, the CDR3 is TGTGCCAGCCGACCGGGGTTCCATAATTCACCCCTCCACTTT.

The sample holds many counts of this clonotype. The chain couples TRBV24-1 to TRBJ1-1; D gene uncertain. The germline gives CDR1 KGHDR, CDR2 SFDVKD. Trimming shortened V by 4 bases and J by 7 bases, and 6 bases separated the two germline ends. The CDR3 spans 11 residues. The chain's CDR3 is CATSEGFEAFF. CDR3 nucleotide sequence: TGTGCCACCAGTGAGGGGTTTGAAGCTTTCTTT.

In this sample, this clonotype turned up many times. This chain uses TRBV29-1 with TRBJ2-1; 10 bases line up with TRBD1. Per germline, CDR1 SQVTM and CDR2 ANQGSEA. The CDR3 covers 13 residues. Trimming removed 6 bases from V and 5 bases from J; junction bases left unmatched: 4. The CDR3 reads CSVADRGDNEQFF. DNA for the CDR3: TGCAGCGTAGCGGACAGGGGGGACAATGAGCAGTTCTTC.

This clonotype was seen ten or more times. The chain is built from TRBV20-1 and TRBJ1-1, with D uncertain. CDR1 is DFQATT, CDR2 SNEGSKA, per germline (reference sequence). The CDR3 has 13 amino acids. The V and J ends lost 1 base and 1 base respectively, with 7 bases between them. The CDR3 protein is CSARVDGNTEAFF. The CDR3 DNA reads TGCAGTGCTAGAGTCGACGGGAACACTGAAGCTTTCTTT.

Comments on this clonotype: The junction shows a germline mismatch at one end, possibly a read error. This rearrangement joins TRBV7-9 to TRBJ2-1; D possibly corresponds to TRBD1 (5 bases). The V gene's germline CDR1 is SEHNR and CDR2 FQNEAQ (reference sequence). The CDR3 has 15 residues. CDR3: CASSRHADTYNERFF. CDR3 coding DNA: TGTGCCAGCAGCCGTCACGCGGACACCTACAATGAGCGGTTCTTC.

Concerning this clonotype: One end of the junction is discordant with germline, which a read error may explain. This rearrangement joins TRBV5-1 to TRBJ2-6; TRBD1 matches 8 bases. CDR3 size: 18 residues. Germline CDR1 and CDR2: SGHRS and YFSETQ. The CDR3 reads CASSSPTGVDLGANALTF. The CDR3 region has the DNA TGCGCCAGCAGCTCCCCGACAGGGGTGGACCTCGGGGCTAACGCCCTGACTTTC.